These 14 T cell receptor beta chains share one sample of origin, sequenced in a study of blood T cell repertoires in COVID-19. The repertoire was sequenced with immunoSEQ multiplex PCR; TCRdb's copy has only in-frame clones and lacks some. The table shows 190,000 or so clones, with about 81% occurring only once. The material sequenced was PBMCs or T cells enriched from blood (not recorded which). These receptors originate from a man aged 35 to 55 who had recovered from COVID-19.

The rearrangement joins TRBV5-1 to TRBJ1-1; no firm D call. Germline V gene lookup returns CDR1 SGHRS and CDR2 YFSETQ. Deletions cut 7 bases from V and 0 bases from J, with 7 bases between. This CDR3 comprises 12 residues. CDR3 nucleotide sequence: TGCGCCAGCGGAGAGGTGAACACTGAAGCTTTCTTT. It codes for CASGEVNTEAFF.

The rearrangement uses TRBV2 and TRBJ2-7, with D maybe TRBD2 (5 bases). V dropped 5 bases and J dropped 0 bases, with 5 bases sitting between them. The CDR3 is made up of 12 amino acids. Germline CDR1 and CDR2: SNHLY and FYNNEI. The DNA of the CDR3 is TGTGCCAGCAGTAGCGGCTCCTACGAGCAGTACTTC. Residues: CASSSGSYEQYF.

V usage is TRBV24-1 and J usage is TRBJ2-1, with D uncertain. The CDR3 extends over 13 amino acids. Trimming stripped 3 bases from V and 5 bases from J, with 7 bases between. In germline, CDR1 is KGHDR, CDR2 SFDVKD. CDR3 residues: CATSDAVNNEQFF. The CDR3 region has the DNA TGTGCCACCAGTGATGCGGTTAACAATGAGCAGTTCTTC.

The chain carries TRBV3-1 (or the pseudogene TRBV3-2) and TRBJ2-2; 7 bases line up with TRBD2. Per the germline V gene, CDR1 is LGHDT and CDR2 is YNNKEL (reference sequence). The length of the CDR3 is 16 residues. The V segment lost 0 bases and the J segment 4 bases; nucleotides outside the gene matches: 5. The CDR3 DNA is TGTGCCAGCAGCCAAGATAGGGGAGGGACCACCGGGGAGCTGTTTTTT. It translates to CASSQDRGGTTGELFF.

V usage is TRBV9 and J usage is TRBJ2-5; TRBD2 matches at 9 bases. The CDR3 covers 13 residues. Germline-derived CDR1 and CDR2 are SGDLS and YYNGEE. Unmatched junction bases numbered 3, after V lost 4 bases and J lost 5 bases. CDR3 sequence reads: CASSSSGRETQYF. The CDR3 region has the DNA TGTGCCAGCAGCTCGAGCGGGAGGGAGACCCAGTACTTC.

The V and J genes are TRBV7-3 and TRBJ1-2; 7 bases align to TRBD1. CDR1 is SGHTA, CDR2 FQGTGA, per germline. Losses at the gene ends were 2 bases for V and 6 bases for J; bases not matched to a gene: 6. The CDR3 sequence is 14 residues long. The CDR3 coding sequence is TGTGCCAGCAGCTTAGGTGGGACAGATAATGGCTACACCTTC. Protein: CASSLGGTDNGYTF.

The chain combines TRBV28 with TRBJ1-4; TRBD1 is a possible D gene (5 bases). The CDR3 is made up of 13 amino acids. Trimming shortened V by 8 bases and J by 8 bases, and 15 bases separated the two germline ends. Per germline, CDR1 MDHEN and CDR2 SYDVKM. The DNA for the CDR3 is TGTGCCAGCGGTGTCGGGGGGAGGGAAAAACTGTTTTTT. Residues: CASGVGGREKLFF.

The V call is TRBV19, the J call TRBJ2-5; D gene ambiguous. Trimming removed 5 bases at V and 5 bases at J, with 12 bases between. The germline V gene encodes CDR1 LNHDA and CDR2 SQIVND (reference sequence). This CDR3 is 13 amino acids long. The CDR3 region has the DNA TGTGCCAGTAGTCCCTCGTATCAGGAGACCCAGTACTTC. Protein product: CASSPSYQETQYF. Supplemented by reference TRBV19 and TRBJ2-5, the full variable domain reads DGGITQSPKYLFRKEGQNVTLSCEQNLNHDAMYWYRQDPGQGLRLIYYSQIVNDFQKGDIAEGYSVSREKKESFPLTVTSAQKNPTAFYLCASSPSYQETQYFGPGTRLLVL.

J is TRBJ1-4 and V is TRBV2, with D unclear. The CDR3 runs to 14 residues. Germline lookup yields CDR1 SNHLY and CDR2 FYNNEI. V was shortened by 1 base and J by 6 bases, with 9 bases between the two germline ends. CDR3 nucleotides: TGTGCCAGCAGTGAAGAGTGGCAGGATGAAAAACTGTTTTTT. Translating it yields CASSEEWQDEKLFF.

This clone was observed a handful of times. V usage is TRBV5-1 and J usage is TRBJ2-3; possible D gene TRBD2, 6 bases. Germline V gene lookup returns CDR1 SGHRS and CDR2 YFSETQ. With 1 base removed from V and 2 bases from J, the gap between germline ends came to 8 bases. The CDR3 covers 14 residues. The CDR3 is CASSLWGDTDTQYF. In DNA, the CDR3 is TGCGCCAGCAGCTTGTGGGGGGACACAGATACGCAGTATTTT.

As DNA, the CDR3 is TGTGCCAGCAGCCCAAAAGGGGGAGTGACACCGTACCAAGAGACCCAGTACTTC. Translated: CASSPKGGVTPYQETQYF. V gene TRBV5-4 combines with J gene TRBJ2-5, with D possibly TRBD1 on 6 matching bases. This CDR3 has 18 amino acids. Germline V lookup: CDR1 SGHNT, CDR2 YYREEE (reference sequence). The V and J ends lost 4 bases and 0 bases respectively, with 22 bases between them. The full variable domain, with the rest looked up from reference TRBV5-4 and TRBJ2-5, is ETGVTQSPTHLIKTRGQQVTLRCSSQSGHNTVSWYQQALGQGPQFIFQYYREEENGRGNFPPRFSGLQFPNYSSELNVNALELDDSALYLCASSPKGGVTPYQETQYFGPGTRLLVL.

The gene calls are TRBV15 and TRBJ1-5; D possibly corresponds to TRBD1 (6 bases). The V end lost 4 bases, the J end lost 3 bases, and 19 bases lay between the germline ends. Looked up from germline, CDR1 is LNHNV and CDR2 is YYDKDF (reference sequence). This CDR3 has 17 amino acids. The CDR3, as DNA: TGTGCCACCAGCAATAACAGGGAAGGATATAACAATCAGCCCCAGCATTTT. It is translated as CATSNNREGYNNQPQHF.

The chain combines TRBV29-1 with TRBJ1-1; D unresolved. Germline V gene sequence: CDR1 SQVTM, CDR2 ANQGSEA. The CDR3 has 13 residues. Trimming cost V 4 bases and J 9 bases, with 18 bases left between them. CDR3 bases: TGCAGCGTTGTTGACACGGTCAACAGTCAAGCTTTCTTT. It is translated as CSVVDTVNSQAFF.

V gene TRBV11-2 combines with J gene TRBJ1-6; D unclear. Germline V gives CDR1 SGHAT, CDR2 FQNNGV. CDR3 length: 16 residues. Deletions cut 4 bases from V and 0 bases from J, with 10 bases between. The CDR3 nucleotides are TGTGCCAGCAGCTCCCGATGGAGCTCCTATAATTCACCCCTCCACTTT. The encoded protein is CASSSRWSSYNSPLHF.